One sample yielded the 20 T cell receptor beta chains listed below, sequenced in a study of T-cell reconstitution after alpha-beta-depleted transplantation in children. Unique molecular identifiers were incorporated into the prepared TCRbeta library. TCRdb ran MiXCR on the PCR reads and lists one entry per CDR3 protein. Of fewer than 25,000 distinct CDR3 sequences listed, roughly a tenth are singletons. The material sequenced was PBMCs from the stem cell graft donor, taken from the stem cell graft. All receptors derive from a human donor who donated a stem cell graft to a child with chronic granulomatous disease.

The table lists this clonotype with many counts. The chain carries TRBV5-8 and TRBJ2-7, with D hard to call. The germline CDR1 and CDR2 sequences are SGHTS and YDEGEE. This CDR3 has 13 amino acids. The V end was cut by 4 bases, the J end by 3 bases, with 11 bases between. CDR3 DNA: TGTGCCAGCAGCCCCGTAGGCGGCTACGAGCAGTACTTC. Its translation is CASSPVGGYEQYF.

The sample holds many counts of this clonotype. This chain links TRBV7-4 with TRBJ2-7; D gene uncertain. The CDR3 has 12 amino acids. V was shortened by 4 bases and J by 5 bases, with 9 bases between the two germline ends. Looked up from germline, CDR1 is SGHVT and CDR2 is SQSDAQ. The DNA for the CDR3 is TGTGCCAGCAGCTCGGACCAAGACGAGCAGTACTTC. Protein: CASSSDQDEQYF.

This clonotype showed up many times. The chain joins TRBV5-1 to TRBJ2-1; D may match TRBD1 or TRBD2 (5 bases each). The CDR3 totals 17 residues. V gave up 4 bases and J gave up 3 bases, with 20 bases separating them. The germline CDR1 and CDR2 sequences are SGHRS and YFSETQ. This CDR3 reads CASSRGGLGPRYNEQFF. CDR3 bases: TGCGCCAGCAGCCGCGGAGGTTTGGGGCCCCGCTACAATGAGCAGTTCTTC.

This rearrangement joins TRBV28 to TRBJ1-5, with 8 bases aligning to TRBD1. The CDR3 length is 14 residues. CDR1 MDHEN and CDR2 SYDVKM come from the germline V gene. After removal of 2 bases from V and 5 bases from J, the junction contained 2 bases not matched to a gene. Here the CDR3 reads CASSLDRGYQPQHF. CDR3 DNA: TGTGCCAGCAGTTTAGACAGGGGATATCAGCCCCAGCATTTT. Supplemented by reference TRBV28 and TRBJ1-5, the full variable domain reads DVKVTQSSRYLVKRTGEKVFLECVQDMDHENMFWYRQDPGLGLRLIYFSYDVKMKEKGDIPEGYSVSREKKERFSLILESASTNQTSMYLCASSLDRGYQPQHFGDGTRLSIL.

This clonotype was observed many times. The J gene is TRBJ2-7, the V gene TRBV6-5; unclear D gene. V was pared by 4 bases and J by 2 bases, with 3 bases between. The CDR3 sequence is 11 residues long. The germline CDR1 and CDR2 sequences are MNHEY and SVGAGI. The CDR3 loop is CASSSAYEQYF. CDR3 sequence (DNA): TGTGCCAGCAGTTCGGCCTACGAGCAGTACTTC.

This clonotype appeared many times. The chain uses TRBV29-1 and TRBJ2-3; 11 bases fit TRBD2. Trimming cost V 5 bases and J 2 bases; bases outside gene matches: 9. In germline, CDR1 is SQVTM, CDR2 ANQGSEA. This CDR3 is 16 amino acids long. As DNA, the CDR3 is TGCAGCGTTAATAGCGCGACTAGCGGGATCACAGATACGCAGTATTTT. Translation: CSVNSATSGITDTQYF.

This clonotype has a count of ten or more. The chain carries TRBV9 and TRBJ2-1; no firm D call. The CDR3 spans 15 residues. Germline assignment: CDR1 SGDLS and CDR2 YYNGEE. Trimming removed 3 bases at V and 5 bases at J, with 15 bases between. The CDR3 here is CASSARFAANNEQFF. The CDR3 DNA sequence: TGTGCCAGCAGCGCCCGTTTTGCGGCGAACAATGAGCAGTTCTTC.

The sample holds many counts of this clonotype. The CDR3 DNA reads TGTGCCACCAGTCCCAAGGTCAGGGGCTATGGCTACACCTTC. Amino acid sequence: CATSPKVRGYGYTF. V usage is TRBV15 and J usage is TRBJ1-2; a possible D gene is TRBD1 (6 bases). CDR3 length: 14 amino acids. The V end lost 6 bases, the J end lost 4 bases, and 15 bases lay between the germline ends. The germline V gene encodes CDR1 LNHNV and CDR2 YYDKDF (reference sequence).

This clonotype was counted a few times. The V gene is TRBV7-8, the J gene TRBJ2-7, with D perhaps given as TRBD1 or TRBD2 (6 bases each). This CDR3 contains 17 residues. Looked up from germline, CDR1 is SGHVS and CDR2 is FQNEAQ. Trimming removed 1 base from V and 2 bases from J, with 18 bases in between. The chain's CDR3 is CASSLGRGRTATYEQYF. DNA for the CDR3: TGTGCCAGCAGCTTAGGGAGGGGGAGGACAGCGACCTACGAGCAGTACTTC.

This clonotype is medium-sized (0.01 to 0.1%) by share. This rearrangement joins TRBV15 to TRBJ2-3, with 9 bases identical to TRBD2. The germline gives CDR1 LNHNV, CDR2 YYDKDF (reference sequence). This CDR3 spans 13 amino acids. V lost 4 bases and J lost 9; bases outside the gene matches: 5. DNA of the CDR3: TGTGCCACCAGCATGATAGCGGGAGAGACGCAGTATTTT. Protein sequence: CATSMIAGETQYF.

The sample holds many counts of this clonotype. The CDR3 sequence: CASSLEGTGNSPLHF. The CDR3 DNA sequence: TGTGCCAGCAGCTTGGAAGGGACAGGCAATTCACCCCTCCACTTT. The V call is TRBV5-6, the J call TRBJ1-6; 8 bases match TRBD1. CDR1 SGHDT and CDR2 YYEEEE come from the germline V gene. V lost 0 bases, J lost 7 bases, and 3 bases stayed unmatched. This CDR3 region has 15 residues.

This clonotype was picked up many times. V and J are TRBV12-3 or TRBV12-4 and TRBJ2-7, with 7 positions matching TRBD1. The CDR3 runs 14 residues. Unmatched junction bases numbered 6, after V lost 5 bases and J lost 2 bases. The CDR3 nucleotides are TGTGCCAGCAGTGCGACAGGACAGGCCTACGAGCAGTACTTC. As protein: CASSATGQAYEQYF.

This clonotype is labeled as medium-sized (0.01 to 0.1%). The chain employs TRBV20-1 and TRBJ1-1; D perhaps matches TRBD1 (5 bases). The germline V gene encodes CDR1 DFQATT and CDR2 SNEGSKA (reference sequence). This CDR3 has 15 residues. Trimming removed 4 bases from V and 5 bases from J, with 20 bases in between. The CDR3 here is CSATKGTEMWTEAFF. The CDR3 coding sequence is TGCAGTGCTACAAAAGGGACGGAGATGTGGACTGAAGCTTTCTTT.

This clonotype was recorded at least ten times. CDR3: CASSLVGQNYEQYF. In DNA, the CDR3 is TGTGCCAGCAGCTTAGTCGGCCAGAACTACGAGCAGTACTTC. J is TRBJ2-7 and V is TRBV7-8; D unclear. The V end lost 1 base, the J end lost 3 bases, and 10 bases lay between the germline ends. CDR3 length equals 14 residues. The V gene's germline CDR1 is SGHVS and CDR2 FQNEAQ.

This rearrangement joins TRBV15 to TRBJ2-1, with 7 bases matching TRBD2. Germline assignment: CDR1 LNHNV and CDR2 YYDKDF (reference sequence). The CDR3 spans 13 residues. V shed 8 bases and J 3 bases; nucleotides not matched to a gene: 4. CDR3 bases: TGTGCCACCGGAGCGGGATTCTACAATGAGCAGTTCTTC. This gives the protein CATGAGFYNEQFF.

This clonotype was observed at least ten times. The V call is TRBV28, the J call TRBJ1-1; D ambiguous. This CDR3 is built from 13 residues. Germline V gene sequence: CDR1 MDHEN, CDR2 SYDVKM. V was pared by 8 bases and J by 0 bases, with 10 bases between. This CDR3 reads CASGVGMNTEAFF. The CDR3 coding sequence is TGTGCCAGCGGGGTCGGAATGAACACTGAAGCTTTCTTT.

The table lists this clonotype with many counts. The chain recombines TRBV12-3 or TRBV12-4 with TRBJ2-3; the match to TRBD2 covers 13 bases. The CDR3 length is 16 residues. Trimming removed 5 bases from V and 1 base from J; junction bases left unmatched: 3. The CDR3 is CASSPGLAGGTDTQYF. The CDR3 bases are TGTGCCAGCAGTCCCGGACTAGCGGGGGGCACAGATACGCAGTATTTT.

This clonotype was seen many times. This sequence joins TRBV7-2 and TRBJ2-1; either TRBD1 or TRBD2 may supply D (5 bases each). The CDR3 is 17 amino acids. V gave up 1 base and J gave up 4 bases, with 17 bases separating them. Looked up from germline, CDR1 is SGHTA and CDR2 is FQGNSA. The CDR3 bases are TGTGCCAGCAGCTTAGTAGGGAGATCGGGGCGGTACAATGAGCAGTTCTTC. Residues: CASSLVGRSGRYNEQFF.

V gene TRBV11-3 combines with J gene TRBJ2-7; a possible D gene is TRBD2 (5 bases). Looked up from germline, CDR1 is SGHNT and CDR2 is YENEEA. The CDR3 consists of 14 residues. V lost 5 bases and J 6 bases, leaving 17 bases between the germline ends. In nucleotides, the CDR3 is TGTGCCAGCAGCATGTGGGCCACGGCGGGCGAGCAGTACTTC. Its translation: CASSMWATAGEQYF.

This clonotype was found many times. The CDR3 DNA is TGTGCCAGCAGCCCTGACTTTGATACGCAGTATTTT. Translation: CASSPDFDTQYF. The rearrangement uses TRBV7-9 and TRBJ2-3, with unresolved D. V gave up 5 bases and J gave up 6 bases, with 9 bases separating them. This CDR3 has 12 residues. Germline assignment: CDR1 SEHNR and CDR2 FQNEAQ (reference sequence).